This T cell receptor beta chain was observed in a study of cytomegalovirus exposure and HLA in healthy donors. The CDR3 runs to 17 residues. Trimming removed 0 bases from V and 3 bases from J, with 16 bases in between. In germline, CDR1 is MGHRA, CDR2 YSYEKL. TCRdb's table, derived via immunoSEQ multiplex PCR, lists solely in-frame clones and lacks some. The top ten hold over 1.5% of the sample, which has tens of thousands of clones, about 96% seen once. The sequence was collected from a young man in good health and CMV-seropositive. This chain joins TRBV4-1 and TRBJ2-3; TRBD2 is a possible D gene (6 bases). Sequencing was performed on PBMCs. In DNA form, the CDR3 reads TGCGCCAGCAGCCAAGAAGTAGCGGTTGGGGGGACAGATACGCAGTATTTT. Residues: CASSQEVAVGGTDTQYF.